The T cell receptor (beta chain) under discussion was sequenced for a study of T cell responses to AZD1222 COVID-19 vaccine. CDR3 length: 13 residues. Trimming took 2 bases from V and 12 from J, leaving 16 bases between them. TCRdb's copy holds only in-frame clones and misses some; the assay was immunoSEQ multiplex PCR. The sample records some 100,000 clones, 80% to 90% being singletons. This sequence was found in an adult in good health. The sample here was peripheral blood, taken on day 0 of AZD1222 vaccination. This chain joins TRBV12-3 or TRBV12-4 and TRBJ1-1; D unresolved. The CDR3 loop is CASSLRGRIWSFF. The CDR3 DNA follows: TGTGCCAGCAGTTTACGAGGACGAATTTGGTCTTTCTTT.